What follows are 8 T cell receptor beta chains derived from one specimen sequenced in a study of shared clonotypes between healthy human individuals (TCRdb year 2020). Preparation of the library involved the immunoSEQ multiplex PCR assay. This immuneACCESS table, as held by TCRdb, lists in-frame sequences with V and J called but not all clones. Of the missing ones, under half trace to an unresolved V gene in checked studies; the others have no known cause. This sample lists a few hundred thousand clones; roughly 85% were detected once. Roughly 12% of the sample is taken by the ten largest. The source material was PBMCs. The receptor set was obtained from a middle-aged woman in good health. Some clones in this sample may be carry-over from other donors' samples.

The chain is built from TRBV20-1 and TRBJ2-7, with D unclear. The CDR3 runs to 11 residues. CDR1 DFQATT and CDR2 SNEGSKA come from the germline V gene (reference sequence). V was clipped by 0 bases and J by 6 bases, with 6 bases between them. The chain's CDR3 is CSARDVSEQYF. Written as DNA, the CDR3 is TGCAGTGCTAGAGACGTGAGCGAGCAGTACTTC.

This clone was detected only a few times. Other DNA sequences in this sample translate to the same CDR3. This chain links TRBV30 with TRBJ1-5; no definite D call. CDR1 and CDR2 (germline): GTSNPN, SVGIG (reference sequence). The CDR3 contains 12 residues. The germline V and J ends were trimmed by 1 base and 4 bases, with 5 bases remaining between them. This CDR3 is CAWSGSNQPQHF. CDR3 DNA sequence: TGTGCCTGGAGTGGAAGTAATCAGCCCCAGCATTTT.

The rearrangement links TRBV7-9 to TRBJ2-2, with D possibly called TRBD1 or TRBD2 (5 bases each). The CDR3 consists of 15 residues. CDR1 and CDR2 (germline): SEHNR, FQNEAQ (reference sequence). The V and J ends lost 5 bases and 7 bases respectively, with 17 bases between them. The DNA for the CDR3 is TGTGCCAGCAGCGGTGGGACCCGTGCGGGCGGGGAGCTGTTTTTT. Its translation: CASSGGTRAGGELFF.

The chain uses TRBV11-2 and TRBJ2-3; no definite D call. V lost 5 bases, J lost 3 bases, and 18 bases lay in between. Germline V CDR1 and CDR2: SGHAT, FQNNGV. The CDR3 loop spans 16 amino acids. CDR3 coding DNA: TGTGCCAGCAGCCCGAGGCCCGTAGAGGTAACAGATACGCAGTATTTT. Its protein is CASSPRPVEVTDTQYF.

The chain couples TRBV12-2 to TRBJ1-4; the listed D gene, TRBD1, was not tested against the DNA. TRBV12-2 is reported as a pseudogene. The length of the CDR3 is 22 residues. For the CDR3, the DNA is TGTGCAAGTCGCTTAGGGGGCACAGGGAAAGTGGTACGGTCTGCAACTAATGAAAAACTGTTTTTT. Protein sequence: CASRLGGTGKVVRSATNEKLFF.

J is TRBJ2-1 and V is TRBV7-6; a possible D gene is TRBD2 (5 bases). Trimming cost V 2 bases and J 4 bases, with 9 bases left between them. CDR1 is SGHVS and CDR2 is FNYEAQ in the germline V gene. The CDR3 covers 14 residues. The CDR3 here is CASSLSSAYNEQFF. CDR3 sequence (DNA): TGTGCCAGCAGCTTAAGTAGCGCTTACAATGAGCAGTTCTTC.

The CDR3 loop reads CASSPTVGSVGNTIYF. In nucleotides, the CDR3 is TGTGCCAGTAGTCCCACGGTCGGATCAGTAGGGAACACCATATATTTT. This sequence joins TRBV19 and TRBJ1-3, with no clear D. V was pared by 5 bases and J by 7 bases, with 21 bases between. CDR1 is LNHDA, CDR2 SQIVND, per germline (reference sequence). CDR3 size: 16 residues.

This rearrangement joins TRBV6-1 to TRBJ2-2, with TRBD1 identical over 10 bases. Germline lookup yields CDR1 MNHNS and CDR2 SASEGT. This CDR3 region has 14 residues. The V segment lost 6 bases and the J segment 7 bases; nucleotides outside the gene matches: 5. CDR3 loop: CASRMTGGGGELFF. In DNA form, the CDR3 reads TGTGCCAGCAGGATGACAGGGGGCGGCGGGGAGCTGTTTTTT.